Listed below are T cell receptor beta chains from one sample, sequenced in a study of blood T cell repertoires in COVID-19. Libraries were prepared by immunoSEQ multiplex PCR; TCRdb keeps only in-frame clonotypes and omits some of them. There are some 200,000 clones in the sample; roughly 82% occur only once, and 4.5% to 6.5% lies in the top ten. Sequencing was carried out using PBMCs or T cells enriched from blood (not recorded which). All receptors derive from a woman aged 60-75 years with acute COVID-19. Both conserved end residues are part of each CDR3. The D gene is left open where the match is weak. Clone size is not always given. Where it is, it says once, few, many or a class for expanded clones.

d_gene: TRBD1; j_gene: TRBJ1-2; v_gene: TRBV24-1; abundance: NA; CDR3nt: TGTGCCACCAGTGATGTATCCAAGGGACAGGGTGTTTATGGCTACACCTTC; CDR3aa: CATSDVSKGQGVYGYTF
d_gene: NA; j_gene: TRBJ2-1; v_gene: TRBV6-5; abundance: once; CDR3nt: TGTGCCAGCAGACTCGGACTTTTCAATGAGCAGTTCTTC; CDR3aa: CASRLGLFNEQFF
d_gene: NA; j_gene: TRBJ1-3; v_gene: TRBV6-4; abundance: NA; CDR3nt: TGTGCCAGCACTCCACTTAGCTCTGGAAACACCATATATTTT; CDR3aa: CASTPLSSGNTIYF
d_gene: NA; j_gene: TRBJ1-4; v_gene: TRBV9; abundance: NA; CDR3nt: TGTGCCAGCAGCGGGAGCAGTGCAACTAATGAAAAACTGTTTTTT; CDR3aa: CASSGSSATNEKLFF
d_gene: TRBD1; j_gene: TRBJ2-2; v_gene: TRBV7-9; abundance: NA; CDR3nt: TGTGCCAGCAGCTTAGGGACAGGGACCGGCGGGGAGCTGTTTTTT; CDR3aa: CASSLGTGTGGELFF
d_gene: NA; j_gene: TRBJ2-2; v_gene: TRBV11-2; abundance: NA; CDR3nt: TGTGCCAGCAGCTTAGGGAGAGGGGAGCTGTTTTTT; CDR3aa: CASSLGRGELFF
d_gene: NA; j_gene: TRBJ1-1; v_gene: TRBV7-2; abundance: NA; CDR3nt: TGTGCCAGCAGCATACAGGAGAACACTGAAGCTTTCTTT; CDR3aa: CASSIQENTEAFF
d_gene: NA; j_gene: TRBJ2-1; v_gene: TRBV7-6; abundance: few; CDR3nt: TGTGCCCCTGGCTATGGTCCAGGAAATTGCAATGAGCAGTTCTTC; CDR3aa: CAPGYGPGNCNEQFF
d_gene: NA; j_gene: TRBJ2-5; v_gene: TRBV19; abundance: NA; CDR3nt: TGTGCCAGCACGGGCGGGGACCATAGGACCCAGTACTTC; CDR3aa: CASTGGDHRTQYF
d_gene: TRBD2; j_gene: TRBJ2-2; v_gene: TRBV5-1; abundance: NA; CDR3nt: TGCGCCAGCAGCTTGGGAGGACTAGCGGGCACCGGGGAGCTGTTTTTT; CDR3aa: CASSLGGLAGTGELFF
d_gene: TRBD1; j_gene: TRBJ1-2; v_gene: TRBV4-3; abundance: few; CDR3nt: TGCGCCAGCAGTTTTCACAGGGGGCGCGGAAACTATGGCTACACCTTC; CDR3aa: CASSFHRGRGNYGYTF
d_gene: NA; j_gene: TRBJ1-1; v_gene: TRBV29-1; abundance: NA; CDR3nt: TGCAGCGTCGAGCGGCAGGGGAGCGACACTGAAGCTTTCTTT; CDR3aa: CSVERQGSDTEAFF
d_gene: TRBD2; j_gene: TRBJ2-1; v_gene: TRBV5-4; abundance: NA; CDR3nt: TGTGCCAGCAGCTCGCCGACTAGCGGGAGGGGCAATGAGCAGTTCTTC; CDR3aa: CASSSPTSGRGNEQFF
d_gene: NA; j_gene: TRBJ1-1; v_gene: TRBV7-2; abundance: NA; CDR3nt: TGTGCCAGCAGCACCTTGGAGGGAGGAGAAGCTTTCTTT; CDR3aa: CASSTLEGGEAFF
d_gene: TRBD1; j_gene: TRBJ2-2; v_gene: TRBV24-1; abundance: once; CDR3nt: TGTGCCACCAGTGATTTTCCCGGGACAGGGAACACCGGGGAGCTGTTTTTT; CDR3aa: CATSDFPGTGNTGELFF
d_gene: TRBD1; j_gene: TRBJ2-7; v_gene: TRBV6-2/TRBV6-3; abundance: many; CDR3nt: TGTGCCAGCAGTGACCAGGGGGCCTCATTTGCCTACGAGCAGTACTTC; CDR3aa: CASSDQGASFAYEQYF
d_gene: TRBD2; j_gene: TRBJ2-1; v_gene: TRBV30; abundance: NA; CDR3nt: TGTGCCTGGAGTGTTGAGCGGGGGGTCGGTGAGCAGTTCTTC; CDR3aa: CAWSVERGVGEQFF
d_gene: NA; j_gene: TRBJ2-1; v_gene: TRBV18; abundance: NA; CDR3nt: TGTGCCAGCTCCGACAGGGACTCGGCTGAGCAGTTCTTC; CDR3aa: CASSDRDSAEQFF
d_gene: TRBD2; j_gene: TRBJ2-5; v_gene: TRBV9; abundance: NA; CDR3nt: TGTGCCAGCAGCGTGGCAGGGACTAGCGGGAGAGAGACCCAGTACTTC; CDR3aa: CASSVAGTSGRETQYF
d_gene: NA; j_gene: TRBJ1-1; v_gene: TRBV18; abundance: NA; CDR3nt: TGTGCCAGCTCACCGCCGGTGAACACTGAAGCTTTCTTT; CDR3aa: CASSPPVNTEAFF
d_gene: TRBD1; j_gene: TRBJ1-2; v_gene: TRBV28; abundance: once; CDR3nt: TGTGCCAGCAGACCAGGGGGCACCAACTATGGCTACACCTTC; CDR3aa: CASRPGGTNYGYTF
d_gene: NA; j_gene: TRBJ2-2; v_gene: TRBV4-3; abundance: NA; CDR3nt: TGCGCCAGCAAGTGGGGAACAGGGAACACCGGGGAGCTGTTTTTT; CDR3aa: CASKWGTGNTGELFF
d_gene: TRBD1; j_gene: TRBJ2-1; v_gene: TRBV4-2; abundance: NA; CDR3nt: TGTGCCAGCAGCCAAGGTGGGACCCTAGGGGGCCTAAAACAGTTCTTC; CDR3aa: CASSQGGTLGGLKQFF
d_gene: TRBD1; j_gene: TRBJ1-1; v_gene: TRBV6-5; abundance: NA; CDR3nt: TGTGCCAGCAGTACACAGGGGGGAAACACTGAAGCTTTCTTT; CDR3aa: CASSTQGGNTEAFF
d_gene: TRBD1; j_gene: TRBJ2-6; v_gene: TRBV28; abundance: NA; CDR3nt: TGTGCCAGCAGTGGGGGACAGGTCTCTGGGGCCAACGTCCTGACTTTC; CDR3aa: CASSGGQVSGANVLTF
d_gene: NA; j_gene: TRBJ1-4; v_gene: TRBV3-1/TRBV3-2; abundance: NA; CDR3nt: TGTGCCAGCAGCCAGGGGAGGTTCGAGGCAACTAATGAAAAACTGTTTTTT; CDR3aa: CASSQGRFEATNEKLFF
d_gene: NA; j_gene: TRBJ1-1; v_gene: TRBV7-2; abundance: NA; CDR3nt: TGTGCCAGCAGCTCGGGGGTACCAACTGAAGCTTTCTTT; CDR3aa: CASSSGVPTEAFF
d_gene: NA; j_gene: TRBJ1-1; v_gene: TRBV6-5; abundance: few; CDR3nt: TGTGCCAGCAGCCCACCCGCGACAGGGAACACTGAAGCTTTCTTT; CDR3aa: CASSPPATGNTEAFF
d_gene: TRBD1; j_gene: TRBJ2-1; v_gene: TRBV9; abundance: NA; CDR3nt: TGTGCCAGCAGCGGGACAGGGGGAGGTGAGCAGTTCTTC; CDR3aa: CASSGTGGGEQFF
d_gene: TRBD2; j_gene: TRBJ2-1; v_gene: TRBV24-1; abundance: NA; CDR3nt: TGTGCCACCAGTGACCCCAGCGGGAGCTCCTACAATGAGCAGTTCTTC; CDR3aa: CATSDPSGSSYNEQFF
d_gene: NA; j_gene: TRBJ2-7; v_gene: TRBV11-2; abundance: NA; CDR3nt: TGTGCCAGCAGCTTAGCTTTTCGGCAGGGGACAATTATGTACTTC; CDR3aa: CASSLAFRQGTIMYF
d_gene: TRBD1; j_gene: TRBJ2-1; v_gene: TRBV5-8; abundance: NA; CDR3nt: TGTGCCAGCAGCTGGGGACAGCAGTACAATGAGCAGTTCTTC; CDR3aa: CASSWGQQYNEQFF
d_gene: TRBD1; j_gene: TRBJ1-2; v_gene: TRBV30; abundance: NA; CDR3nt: TGTGCCACCCGGCGACCAGGGGGCCCACAATATGGCTACACCTTC; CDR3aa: CATRRPGGPQYGYTF
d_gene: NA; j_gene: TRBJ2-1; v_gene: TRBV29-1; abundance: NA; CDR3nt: TGCAGCGTTGAAGATCATGACCCCCTAGCGTTTCGGAGAAGCTCCTACAATGAGCAGTTCTTC; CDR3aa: CSVEDHDPLAFRRSSYNEQFF
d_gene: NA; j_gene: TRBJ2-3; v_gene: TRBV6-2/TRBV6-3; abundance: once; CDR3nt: TGTGCCAGCAGTTCCAGGGTTTTAGCTAGCACAGATACGCAGTATTTT; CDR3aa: CASSSRVLASTDTQYF
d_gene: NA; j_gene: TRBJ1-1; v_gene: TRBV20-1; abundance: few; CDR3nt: TGCAGTGCTAGTGCTTGGAACACTGAAGCTTTCTTT; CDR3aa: CSASAWNTEAFF